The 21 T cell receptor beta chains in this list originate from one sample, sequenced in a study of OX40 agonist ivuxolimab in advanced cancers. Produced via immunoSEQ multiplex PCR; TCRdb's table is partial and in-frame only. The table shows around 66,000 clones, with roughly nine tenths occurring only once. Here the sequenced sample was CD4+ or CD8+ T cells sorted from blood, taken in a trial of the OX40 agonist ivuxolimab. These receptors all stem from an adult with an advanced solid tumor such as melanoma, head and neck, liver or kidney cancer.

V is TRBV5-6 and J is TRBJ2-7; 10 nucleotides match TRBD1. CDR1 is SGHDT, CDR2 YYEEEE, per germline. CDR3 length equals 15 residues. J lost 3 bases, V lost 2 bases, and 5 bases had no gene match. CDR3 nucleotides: TGTGCCAGCAGCTTACCGGGACAGGGGTACTACGAGCAGTACTTC. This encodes CASSLPGQGYYEQYF.

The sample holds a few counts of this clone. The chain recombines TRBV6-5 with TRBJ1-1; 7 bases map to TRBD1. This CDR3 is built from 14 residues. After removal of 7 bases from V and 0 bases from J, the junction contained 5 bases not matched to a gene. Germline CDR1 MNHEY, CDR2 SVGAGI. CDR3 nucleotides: TGTGCCAGCACTATGGGACAGCTGAACACTGAAGCTTTCTTT. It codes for CASTMGQLNTEAFF.

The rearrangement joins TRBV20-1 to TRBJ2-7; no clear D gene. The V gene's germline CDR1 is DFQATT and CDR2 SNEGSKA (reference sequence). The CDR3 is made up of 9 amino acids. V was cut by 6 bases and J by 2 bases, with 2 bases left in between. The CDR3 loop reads CSATYEQYF. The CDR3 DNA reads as TGCAGTGCCACCTACGAGCAGTACTTC.

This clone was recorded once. CDR3 protein: CAISGGDSPLHF. The CDR3 DNA reads TGTGCCATCAGTGGGGGGGACTCACCCCTCCACTTT. V and J are TRBV10-3 and TRBJ1-6, with a tentative D call TRBD1 (5 bases). Germline-derived CDR1 and CDR2 are ENHRY and SYGVKD. This CDR3 is built from 12 residues. V was clipped by 4 bases and J by 10 bases, with 8 bases between them.

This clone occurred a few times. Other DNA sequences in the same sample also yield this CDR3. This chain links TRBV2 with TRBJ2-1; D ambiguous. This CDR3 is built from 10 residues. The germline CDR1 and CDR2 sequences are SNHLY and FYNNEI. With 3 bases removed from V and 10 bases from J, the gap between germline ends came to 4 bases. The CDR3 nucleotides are TGTGCCAGCAGTGAGTTCGAGCAGTTCTTC. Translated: CASSEFEQFF.

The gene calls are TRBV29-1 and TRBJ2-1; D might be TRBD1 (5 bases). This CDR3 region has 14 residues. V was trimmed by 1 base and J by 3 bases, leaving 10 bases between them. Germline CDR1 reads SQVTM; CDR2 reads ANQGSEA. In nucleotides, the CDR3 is TGCAGCGTTGAAGGGCAGGGCCTCTACAATGAGCAGTTCTTC. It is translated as CSVEGQGLYNEQFF.

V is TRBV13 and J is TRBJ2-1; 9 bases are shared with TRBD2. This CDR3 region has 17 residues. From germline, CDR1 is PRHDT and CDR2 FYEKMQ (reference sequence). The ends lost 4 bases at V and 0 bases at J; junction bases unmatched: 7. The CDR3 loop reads CASSSPLAGDSYNEQFF. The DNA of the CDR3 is TGTGCCAGCAGCTCCCCTTTAGCGGGAGACTCCTACAATGAGCAGTTCTTC.

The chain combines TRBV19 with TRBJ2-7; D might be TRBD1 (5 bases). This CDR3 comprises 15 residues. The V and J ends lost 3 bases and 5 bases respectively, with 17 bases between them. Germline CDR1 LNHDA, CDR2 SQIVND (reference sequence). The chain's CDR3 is CASSMFGLQGNEQYF. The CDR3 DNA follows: TGTGCCAGTAGTATGTTCGGCTTGCAGGGAAACGAGCAGTACTTC.

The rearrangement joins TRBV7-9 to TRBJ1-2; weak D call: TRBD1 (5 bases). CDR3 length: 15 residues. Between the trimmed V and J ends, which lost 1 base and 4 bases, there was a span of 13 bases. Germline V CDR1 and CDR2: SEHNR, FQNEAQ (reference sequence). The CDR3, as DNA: TGTGCCAGCAGCTTAGGCACAGGCGACTTCTATGGCTACACCTTC. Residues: CASSLGTGDFYGYTF.

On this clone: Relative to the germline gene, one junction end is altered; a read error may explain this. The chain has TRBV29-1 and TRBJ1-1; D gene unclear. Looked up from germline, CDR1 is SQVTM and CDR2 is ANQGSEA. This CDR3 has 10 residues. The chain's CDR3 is CSVVNAEAFF. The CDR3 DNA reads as TGCAGCGTTGTGAACGCTGAAGCTTTCTTT. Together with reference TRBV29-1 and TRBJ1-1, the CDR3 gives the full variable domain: SAVISQKPSRDICQRGTSLTIQCQVDSQVTMMFWYRQQPGQSLTLIATANQGSEATYESGFVIDKFPISRPNLTFSTLTVSNMSPEDSSIYLCSVVNAEAFFGQGTRLTVV.

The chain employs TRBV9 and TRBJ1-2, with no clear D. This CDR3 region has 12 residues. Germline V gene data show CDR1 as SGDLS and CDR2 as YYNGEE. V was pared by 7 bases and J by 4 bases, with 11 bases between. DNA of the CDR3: TGTGCCAGCGGAGGAGGAATCTATGGCTACACCTTC. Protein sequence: CASGGGIYGYTF.

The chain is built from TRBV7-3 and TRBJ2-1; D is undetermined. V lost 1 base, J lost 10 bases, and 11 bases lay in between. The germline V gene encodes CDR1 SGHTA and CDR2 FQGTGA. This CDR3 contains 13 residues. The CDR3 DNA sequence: TGTGCCAGCAGCTTAAATGGGGTGATGGAGCAGTTCTTC. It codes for CASSLNGVMEQFF.

CDR3 residues: CASSLTSPMLPGGELFF. The CDR3 DNA reads TGTGCCAGTAGTCTGACTAGCCCGATGCTCCCGGGCGGGGAGCTGTTTTTT. This chain links TRBV19 with TRBJ2-2; 7 nucleotides match TRBD2. CDR1 is LNHDA, CDR2 SQIVND, per germline (reference sequence). V shed 5 bases and J 7 bases; nucleotides not matched to a gene: 16. This CDR3 is built from 17 residues. Complete variable domain (other parts from reference TRBV19 and TRBJ2-2): DGGITQSPKYLFRKEGQNVTLSCEQNLNHDAMYWYRQDPGQGLRLIYYSQIVNDFQKGDIAEGYSVSREKKESFPLTVTSAQKNPTAFYLCASSLTSPMLPGGELFFGEGSRLTVL.

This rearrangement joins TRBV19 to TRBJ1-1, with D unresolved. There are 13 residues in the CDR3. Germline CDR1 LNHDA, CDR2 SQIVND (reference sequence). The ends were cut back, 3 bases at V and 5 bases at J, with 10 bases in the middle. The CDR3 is CASSIDRETEAFF. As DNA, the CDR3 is TGTGCCAGTAGTATTGATAGGGAGACTGAAGCTTTCTTT.

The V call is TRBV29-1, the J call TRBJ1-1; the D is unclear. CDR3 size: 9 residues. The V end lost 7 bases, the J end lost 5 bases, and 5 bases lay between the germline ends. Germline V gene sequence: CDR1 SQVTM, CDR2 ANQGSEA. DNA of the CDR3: TGCAGCGCTGGGACTGAAGCTTTCTTT. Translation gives CSAGTEAFF.

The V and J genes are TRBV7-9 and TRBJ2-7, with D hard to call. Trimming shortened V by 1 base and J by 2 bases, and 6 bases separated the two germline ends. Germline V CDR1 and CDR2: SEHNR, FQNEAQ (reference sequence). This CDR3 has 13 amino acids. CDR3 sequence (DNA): TGTGCCAGCAGCTTAGACAGCGCCTACGAGCAGTACTTC. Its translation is CASSLDSAYEQYF.

The CDR3 region has the DNA TGTGCCAGCAGCCAGCCAAGGGAGTGGGGCACTGAAGCTTTCTTT. Amino acids: CASSQPREWGTEAFF. This chain connects TRBV7-9 to TRBJ1-1; D remains ambiguous. There are 15 residues in the CDR3. V was clipped by 5 bases and J by 4 bases, with 17 bases between them. Germline loops: CDR1 SEHNR, CDR2 FQNEAQ (reference sequence).

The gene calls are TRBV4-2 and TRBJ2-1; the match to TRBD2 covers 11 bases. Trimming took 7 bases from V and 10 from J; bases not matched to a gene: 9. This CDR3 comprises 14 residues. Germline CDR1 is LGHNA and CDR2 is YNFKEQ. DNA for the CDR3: TGTGCCAGCACCCCGGGACTAGCGGAACCGGAGCAGTTCTTC. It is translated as CASTPGLAEPEQFF.

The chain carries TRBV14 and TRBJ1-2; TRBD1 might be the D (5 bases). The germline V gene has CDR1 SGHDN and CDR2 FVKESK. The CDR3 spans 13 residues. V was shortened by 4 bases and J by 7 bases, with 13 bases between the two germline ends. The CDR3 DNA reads TGTGCCAGCAGCCCCACAGGTTTACGTGGCTACACCTTC. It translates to CASSPTGLRGYTF.

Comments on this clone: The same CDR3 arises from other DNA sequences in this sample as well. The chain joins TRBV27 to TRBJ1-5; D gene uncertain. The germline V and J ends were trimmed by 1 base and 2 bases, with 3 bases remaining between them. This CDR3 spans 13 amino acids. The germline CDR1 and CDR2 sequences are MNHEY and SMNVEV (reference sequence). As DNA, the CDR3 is TGTGCCAGCAGTTTATTGGGCAATCAGCCCCAGCATTTT. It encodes CASSLLGNQPQHF.

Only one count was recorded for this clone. The CDR3 DNA follows: TGTGCCAGCAGCGTAGTTTCAGGGAGAAGAGCTTTCTTT. Translated: CASSVVSGRRAFF. The chain uses TRBV9 and TRBJ1-1; the D gene is possibly TRBD1 (5 bases). The CDR3 has 13 residues. Germline CDR1 and CDR2: SGDLS and YYNGEE. V was shortened by 0 bases and J by 10 bases, with 13 bases between the two germline ends.